A selection of T cell receptor beta chains follows, all from one sample in a study of blood T cells in healthy people across ages. TCRdb reprocessed the 5' RACE reads with MiXCR, giving one entry per CDR3 protein. The data show over 750,000 distinct CDR3 sequences, with just under 25% seen just once and 9.4% held by the top ten. Separately, the same data were catalogued under a study of T cells of mothers and their children.

Sequencing was done on a sample of blood. These receptors were obtained from a boy younger than 18 in good health. The conserved cysteine and the conserved F or W are not part of the CDR3 here. Fields, in order: D gene, V gene, J gene, CDR3 protein. The D gene is left open where the match is weak.

>.|TRBV2|.
ASRGAGQSYNEQF
>TRBD2|TRBV7-9|TRBJ2-3
ASSPLAGAHDTQY
>TRBD1|TRBV12-3/TRBV12-4|TRBJ2-7
ASSNRGPGEQY
>.|TRBV7-9|TRBJ1-1
ASSSDTYTEAF
>TRBD1|TRBV2|.
ASSGTGTISNEQF
>TRBD1|TRBV5-1|TRBJ2-3
ASSSLDRQDTQY
>TRBD2|TRBV5-1|TRBJ2-6
ASSLAAGGSGANVLT
>.|TRBV5-6|TRBJ2-3
ASSWGGQPGTGDTQY
>.|TRBV29-1|TRBJ1-2
SVERGALYGYT
>.|TRBV20-1|TRBJ2-5
SARGQGYQETQY
>TRBD2|TRBV10-3|TRBJ2-5
AISVAGDRETQY
>.|TRBV6-2/TRBV6-3|TRBJ1-2
ASEDPPSGYGYT
>.|TRBV13|TRBJ2-1
ASSAGTREQF
>.|TRBV7-2|TRBJ2-1
ASSLKEERF
>.|TRBV12-3/TRBV12-4|TRBJ1-2
ASSPSLREGYT
>TRBD2|TRBV20-1|TRBJ2-7
SASLAGGLSEQY
>TRBD2|TRBV12-5|TRBJ2-3
ASGFSASGGRDTQY